Below are 21 T cell receptor beta chains sequenced from a single sample in a study of T cell responses to AZD1222 COVID-19 vaccine. Method: immunoSEQ multiplex PCR; TCRdb's copy keeps in-frame clones and lacks some. The sample includes some 150,000 clones, about 91% of them seen just once. Sequencing used peripheral blood, obtained on day 0 of MenACWY control vaccination. Receptor source: an adult in good health.

The rearrangement uses TRBV7-8 and TRBJ2-3, with a possible D match to TRBD2 (5 bases). The CDR3 length is 14 residues. Between the trimmed V and J ends, which lost 1 base and 4 bases, there was a span of 9 bases. Per germline, CDR1 SGHVS and CDR2 FQNEAQ. In DNA form, the CDR3 reads TGTGCCAGCAGCTTAGATAGTAGCGCAGATACGCAGTATTTT. Translation: CASSLDSSADTQYF.

The chain links TRBV7-9 to TRBJ1-5, with 12 bases matching TRBD1. Germline V gene sequence: CDR1 SEHNR, CDR2 FQNEAQ (reference sequence). This CDR3 comprises 15 residues. J lost 6 bases, V lost 6 bases, and 6 bases had no gene match. Here the CDR3 reads CASSSGTGGVQPQHF. Here the CDR3 DNA reads TGTGCCAGCAGTTCCGGGACAGGGGGCGTTCAGCCCCAGCATTTT.

As DNA, the CDR3 is TGTGCCAGCAGCCGACTAGCGGGGGGGCAAGAGACCCAGTACTTC. Its translation is CASSRLAGGQETQYF. The rearrangement links TRBV7-9 to TRBJ2-5; 14 nucleotides line up with TRBD2. This CDR3 spans 15 amino acids. V lost 5 bases and J lost 2; bases outside the gene matches: 1. Germline-derived CDR1 and CDR2 are SEHNR and FQNEAQ (reference sequence).

The sample holds a few counts of this clone. The genes are TRBV18 and TRBJ2-2, with TRBD2 matching 10 bases. Germline-derived CDR1 and CDR2 are KGHSH and LQKENI. The CDR3 runs to 17 residues. Germline trimming cut 1 base from V and 3 bases from J; bases unmatched to any gene: 5. CDR3 residues: CASSPRSGGADTGELFF. CDR3 nucleotide sequence: TGTGCCAGCTCACCACGAAGCGGGGGGGCCGACACCGGGGAGCTGTTTTTT.

This chain connects TRBV7-2 to TRBJ1-5; maybe TRBD1 (6 bases). CDR3 size: 13 residues. Trimming removed 3 bases at V and 7 bases at J, with 10 bases between. Germline CDR1 is SGHTA and CDR2 is FQGNSA. The CDR3 DNA follows: TGTGCCAGCAGCTTCAAGGGGGACCAGCCCCAGCATTTT. Amino acids: CASSFKGDQPQHF.

The rearrangement joins TRBV5-1 to TRBJ2-7, with D tentatively TRBD1 (7 bases). The CDR3 runs to 14 residues. Trimming stripped 4 bases from V and 8 bases from J, with 19 bases between. Per the germline V gene, CDR1 is SGHRS and CDR2 is YFSETQ. The CDR3 spells CASSAGTAGGKQYF. CDR3 bases: TGCGCCAGCAGCGCGGGGACAGCTGGCGGGAAGCAGTACTTC. Together with reference TRBV5-1 and TRBJ2-7, the CDR3 gives the full variable domain: KAGVTQTPRYLIKTRGQQVTLSCSPISGHRSVSWYQQTPGQGLQFLFEYFSETQRNKGNFPGRFSGRQFSNSRSEMNVSTLELGDSALYLCASSAGTAGGKQYFGPGTRLTVT.

V gene TRBV5-1 combines with J gene TRBJ1-1, with D perhaps matching TRBD1 (5 bases). Trimming shortened V by 1 base and J by 7 bases, and 14 bases separated the two germline ends. The CDR3 is 14 residues long. Looked up from germline, CDR1 is SGHRS and CDR2 is YFSETQ. The CDR3 spells CASSLPGGSDEAFF. The CDR3 nucleotides are TGCGCCAGCAGCTTGCCGGGGGGGAGTGATGAAGCTTTCTTT. The entire variable domain, with the rest obtained from reference TRBV5-1 and TRBJ1-1, is as follows: KAGVTQTPRYLIKTRGQQVTLSCSPISGHRSVSWYQQTPGQGLQFLFEYFSETQRNKGNFPGRFSGRQFSNSRSEMNVSTLELGDSALYLCASSLPGGSDEAFFGQGTRLTVV.

The gene calls are TRBV7-3 and TRBJ1-1; D gene uncertain. The CDR3 runs to 13 residues. The germline V gene has CDR1 SGHTA and CDR2 FQGTGA. Trimming took 0 bases from V and 5 from J, leaving 7 bases between them. CDR3 nucleotide sequence: TGTGCCAGCAGCTTAACAAGTGAAACTGAAGCTTTCTTT. Protein: CASSLTSETEAFF.

This rearrangement joins TRBV6-2 or TRBV6-3 to TRBJ1-2; 7 bases are a match to TRBD1. The CDR3 length is 15 residues. The V segment lost 2 bases and the J segment 7 bases; nucleotides outside the gene matches: 10. CDR1 and CDR2 from the germline V gene are MNHEY and SVGEGT. The CDR3 region has the DNA TGTGCCAGCAGTTACACCCCGGGACAGACTGGTGGCTACACCTTC. This sequence encodes CASSYTPGQTGGYTF.

The V gene is TRBV4-3, the J gene TRBJ2-2; D may be TRBD2 (5 bases). Germline V CDR1 and CDR2: LGHNA, YSLEER. V lost 0 bases and J 7 bases, leaving 9 bases between the germline ends. CDR3 length: 14 amino acids. As DNA, the CDR3 is TGCGCCAGCAGCCAAGATGGGAGAAGCGGGGAGCTGTTTTTT. It encodes CASSQDGRSGELFF.

The CDR3 here is CASSHDRAGYTF. CDR3 bases: TGTGCCAGCAGCCATGACAGGGCCGGCTACACCTTC. The genes are TRBV14 and TRBJ1-2; 7 bases agree with TRBD1. V was pared by 3 bases and J by 8 bases, with 3 bases of the junction left unmatched. This CDR3 comprises 12 residues. Germline loops: CDR1 SGHDN, CDR2 FVKESK.

This chain connects TRBV27 to TRBJ2-5; 9 nucleotides agree with TRBD2. J gave up 1 base and V 1 base, and 4 bases lay outside the gene matches. Germline CDR1 reads MNHEY; CDR2 reads SMNVEV (reference sequence). The CDR3 sequence is 16 residues long. The CDR3 here is CASSLWRGGIQETQYF. The CDR3 bases are TGTGCCAGCAGTTTATGGCGGGGGGGGATCCAAGAGACCCAGTACTTC.

The chain couples TRBV12-3 or TRBV12-4 to TRBJ1-5; tentative D call: TRBD1 (5 bases). This CDR3 region has 13 residues. With 3 bases removed from V and 6 bases from J, the gap between germline ends came to 9 bases. CDR3 in DNA: TGTGCCAGCAGTTTGGAAGGGGCTCAGCCCCAGCATTTT. Protein sequence: CASSLEGAQPQHF.

The chain uses TRBV7-6 and TRBJ2-1; 16 positions agree with TRBD2. V gave up 4 bases and J gave up 5 bases; unmatched junction bases: 11. Germline V gene lookup returns CDR1 SGHVS and CDR2 FNYEAQ. The CDR3 runs to 19 residues. The CDR3 sequence: CASSSGTSGRGRLDNEQFF. The CDR3, as DNA: TGTGCCAGCAGCTCCGGGACTAGCGGGAGGGGTAGACTAGACAATGAGCAGTTCTTC.

CDR3 DNA sequence: TGTGCCAGTAGTTCCCCGCGGAGGGGGAACACTGAAGCTTTCTTT. Its translation is CASSSPRRGNTEAFF. V is TRBV19 and J is TRBJ1-1, with D possibly being TRBD1 (5 bases). Deletions cut 5 bases from V and 1 base from J, with 14 bases between. This CDR3 has 15 residues. Germline-derived CDR1 and CDR2 are LNHDA and SQIVND (reference sequence).

This chain uses TRBV12-3 or TRBV12-4 with TRBJ2-3; maybe TRBD2 (5 bases). The CDR3 runs to 13 residues. V was cut by 7 bases and J by 0 bases, with 8 bases left in between. CDR3 region: CASNSGSTDTQYF. The CDR3, as DNA: TGTGCCAGCAACAGCGGAAGCACAGATACGCAGTATTTT.

The chain recombines TRBV19 with TRBJ1-5; tentative D call: TRBD1 (5 bases). The CDR3 runs to 13 residues. Germline CDR1 reads LNHDA; CDR2 reads SQIVND (reference sequence). V was pared by 4 bases and J by 6 bases, with 10 bases between. CDR3 region: CASSNDRRQPQHF. The CDR3 bases are TGTGCCAGTAGTAACGACAGACGTCAGCCCCAGCATTTT. The variable domain in full, with the rest retrieved from reference TRBV19 and TRBJ1-5, is DGGITQSPKYLFRKEGQNVTLSCEQNLNHDAMYWYRQDPGQGLRLIYYSQIVNDFQKGDIAEGYSVSREKKESFPLTVTSAQKNPTAFYLCASSNDRRQPQHFGDGTRLSIL.

Only one count was recorded for this clone. The genes are TRBV11-3 and TRBJ2-2; tentatively, D is TRBD1 (6 bases). V shed 5 bases and J shed 3 bases, with 10 bases lying between them. CDR1 is SGHNT and CDR2 is YENEEA in the germline V gene. The CDR3 has 14 residues. The CDR3 DNA reads as TGTGCCAGCAGCAACTACAGGGACACCGGGGAGCTGTTTTTT. The encoded protein is CASSNYRDTGELFF.

The chain employs TRBV5-6 and TRBJ2-7; a possible D gene is TRBD2 (5 bases). CDR1 and CDR2 from the germline V gene are SGHDT and YYEEEE. The V and J ends lost 7 bases and 0 bases respectively, with 11 bases between them. CDR3 length: 13 residues. The CDR3 sequence: CASCRGYSYEQYF. CDR3 nucleotides: TGTGCCAGCTGCCGGGGTTACTCCTACGAGCAGTACTTC.

The chain has TRBV5-1 and TRBJ2-2; 10 bases line up with TRBD2. Germline CDR1 SGHRS, CDR2 YFSETQ. The V gene end was trimmed by 4 bases and the J gene end by 7 bases; junction bases not matched to a gene: 7. The length of the CDR3 is 15 residues. The CDR3 sequence: CASSDPGLAIGELFF. CDR3 bases: TGCGCCAGCAGCGACCCGGGACTAGCGATCGGGGAGCTGTTTTTT.

The chain combines TRBV12-3 or TRBV12-4 with TRBJ1-2; possibly TRBD1 for D (6 bases). The CDR3 has 13 amino acids. V was clipped by 6 bases and J by 3 bases, with 11 bases between them. The CDR3 sequence is CASRGGGHYGYTF. CDR3 DNA: TGTGCCAGCAGGGGGGGCGGACACTATGGCTACACCTTC.